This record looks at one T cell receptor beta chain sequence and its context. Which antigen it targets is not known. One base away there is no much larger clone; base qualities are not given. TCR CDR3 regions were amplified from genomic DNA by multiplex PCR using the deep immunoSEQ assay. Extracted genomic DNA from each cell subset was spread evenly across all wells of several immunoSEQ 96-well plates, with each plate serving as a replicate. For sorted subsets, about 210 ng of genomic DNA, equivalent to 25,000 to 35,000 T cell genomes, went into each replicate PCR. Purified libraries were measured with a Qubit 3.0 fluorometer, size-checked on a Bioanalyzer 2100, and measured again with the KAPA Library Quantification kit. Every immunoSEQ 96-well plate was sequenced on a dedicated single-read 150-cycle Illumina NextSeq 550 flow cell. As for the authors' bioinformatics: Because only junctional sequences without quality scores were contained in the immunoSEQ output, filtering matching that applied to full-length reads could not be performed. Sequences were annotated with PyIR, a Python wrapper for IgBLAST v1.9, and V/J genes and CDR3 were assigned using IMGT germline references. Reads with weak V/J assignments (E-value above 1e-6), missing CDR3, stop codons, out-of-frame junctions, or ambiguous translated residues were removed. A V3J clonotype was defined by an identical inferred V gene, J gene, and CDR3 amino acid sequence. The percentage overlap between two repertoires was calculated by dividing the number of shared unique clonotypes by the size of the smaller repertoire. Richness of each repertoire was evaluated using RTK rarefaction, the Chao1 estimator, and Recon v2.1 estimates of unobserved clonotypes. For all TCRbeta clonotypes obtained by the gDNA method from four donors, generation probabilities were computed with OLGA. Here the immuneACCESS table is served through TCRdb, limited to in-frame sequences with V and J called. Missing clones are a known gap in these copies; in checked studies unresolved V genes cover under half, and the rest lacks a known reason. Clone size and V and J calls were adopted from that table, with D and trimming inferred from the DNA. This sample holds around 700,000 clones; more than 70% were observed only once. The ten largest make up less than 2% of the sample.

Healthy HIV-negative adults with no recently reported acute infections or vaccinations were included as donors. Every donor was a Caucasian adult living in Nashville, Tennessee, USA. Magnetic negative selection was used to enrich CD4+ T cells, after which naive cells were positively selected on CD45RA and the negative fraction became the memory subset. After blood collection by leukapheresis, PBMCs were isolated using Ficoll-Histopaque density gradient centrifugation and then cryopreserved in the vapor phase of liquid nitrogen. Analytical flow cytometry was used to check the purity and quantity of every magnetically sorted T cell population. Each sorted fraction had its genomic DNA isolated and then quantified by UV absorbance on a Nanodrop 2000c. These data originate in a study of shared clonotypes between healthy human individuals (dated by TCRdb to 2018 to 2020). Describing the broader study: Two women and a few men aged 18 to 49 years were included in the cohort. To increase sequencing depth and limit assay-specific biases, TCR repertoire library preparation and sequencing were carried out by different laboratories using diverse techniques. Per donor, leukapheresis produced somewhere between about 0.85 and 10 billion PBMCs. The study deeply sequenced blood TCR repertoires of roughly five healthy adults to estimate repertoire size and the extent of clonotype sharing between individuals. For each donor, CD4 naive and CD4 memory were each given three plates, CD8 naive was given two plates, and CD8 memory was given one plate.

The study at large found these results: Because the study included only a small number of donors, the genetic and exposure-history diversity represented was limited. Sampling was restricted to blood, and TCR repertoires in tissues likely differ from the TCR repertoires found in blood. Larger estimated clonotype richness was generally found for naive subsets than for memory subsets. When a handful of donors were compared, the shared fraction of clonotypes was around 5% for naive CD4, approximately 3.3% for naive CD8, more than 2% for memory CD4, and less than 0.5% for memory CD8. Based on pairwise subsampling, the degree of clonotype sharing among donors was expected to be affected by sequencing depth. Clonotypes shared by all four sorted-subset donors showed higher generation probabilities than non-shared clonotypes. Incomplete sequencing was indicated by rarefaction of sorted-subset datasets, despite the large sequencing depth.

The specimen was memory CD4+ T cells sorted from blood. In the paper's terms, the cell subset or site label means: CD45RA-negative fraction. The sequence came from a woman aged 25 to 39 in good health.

The CDR3 protein is CAGAAGASFSYNEQFF. The base sequence is TGTGCCGGCGCGGCGGGGGCGAGCTTCTCCTACAATGAGCAGTTCTTC. The V and J genes are TRBV30 and TRBJ2-1, and perhaps TRBD2 as D gene, on 7 matching bases. Trimming removed 8 bases from V and 0 bases from J, leaving 20 bases between the germline ends. The CDR3 numbers 16 residues from cysteine through phenylalanine. The entry retains the CDR3 DNA only, 48 bases that are in frame from base 1. Looking up the germline V gene (reference sequence) yields CDR1 GTSNPN and CDR2 SVGIG.